Below are 9 T cell receptor beta chains sequenced from a single sample in a study of beta chain features in type 1 diabetes. Broader study findings: TCRB CDR3 length was moderately but significantly reduced in all four CD4+ subsets of Type 1 diabetes patients.

These TCRs' antigens remain unknown. Investigators reverse transcribed all isolated RNA, so they sequenced expressed TCRB transcripts. This table comes from immunoSEQ multiplex PCR, and its TCRdb copy is limited to in-frame clones, with some not included. The sample records about 640,000 clones, over 10% being singletons. Sequencing was done on a sample of naive CD4+ T cells from blood. All receptors derive from a man aged 25-40 years with type 1 diabetes.

The chain links TRBV7-3 to TRBJ1-6, with 7 bases aligning to TRBD1. The V segment lost 3 bases and the J segment 9 bases; nucleotides outside the gene matches: 5. The CDR3 sequence is 14 residues long. The germline CDR1 and CDR2 sequences are SGHTA and FQGTGA. The CDR3 reads CASSLGQSSSPLHF. The DNA for the CDR3 is TGTGCCAGCAGCTTGGGACAGTCGAGTTCACCCCTCCACTTT. Combining the CDR3 with reference TRBV7-3 and TRBJ1-6 gives the whole variable domain GAGVSQTPSNKVTEKGKYVELRCDPISGHTALYWYRQSLGQGPEFLIYFQGTGAADDSGLPNDRFFAVRPEGSVSTLKIQRTERGDSAVYLCASSLGQSSSPLHFGNGTRLTVT.

The chain combines TRBV19 with TRBJ2-3; 11 bases align to TRBD2. The CDR3 runs 16 residues. From germline, CDR1 is LNHDA and CDR2 SQIVND (reference sequence). The V gene end was trimmed by 4 bases and the J gene end by 2 bases; junction bases not matched to a gene: 5. CDR3 loop: CASSTQLAGATDTQYF. The CDR3 DNA reads TGTGCCAGTAGTACTCAACTAGCGGGGGCCACAGATACGCAGTATTTT.

The chain uses TRBV12-5 and TRBJ2-1, with TRBD1 matching 8 bases. The CDR3 is 15 residues long. V lost 6 bases and J lost 6; bases outside the gene matches: 10. Germline V gene lookup returns CDR1 LGHNT and CDR2 FRNRAP. This CDR3 is CASGRGTGPTNEQFF. The CDR3 coding sequence is TGTGCTAGTGGACGCGGGACAGGTCCAACCAATGAGCAGTTCTTC. The whole variable domain, filled in from reference TRBV12-5 and TRBJ2-1, reads DARVTQTPRHKVTEMGQEVTMRCQPILGHNTVFWYRQTMMQGLELLAYFRNRAPLDDSGMPKDRFSAEMPDATLATLKIQPSEPRDSAVYFCASGRGTGPTNEQFFGPGTRLTVL.

Notes on this clone: Distinct nucleotide sequences in the sample also encode this CDR3. This sequence joins TRBV5-1 and TRBJ2-7; D remains ambiguous. CDR3 size: 15 residues. Germline assignment: CDR1 SGHRS and CDR2 YFSETQ. V was shortened by 0 bases and J by 2 bases, with 12 bases between the two germline ends. The CDR3 spells CASSLGSGGAYEQYF. The DNA of the CDR3 is TGCGCCAGCAGCTTGGGGTCGGGCGGCGCCTACGAGCAGTACTTC. Variable domain in full (rest from reference TRBV5-1 and TRBJ2-7): KAGVTQTPRYLIKTRGQQVTLSCSPISGHRSVSWYQQTPGQGLQFLFEYFSETQRNKGNFPGRFSGRQFSNSRSEMNVSTLELGDSALYLCASSLGSGGAYEQYFGPGTRLTVT.

The gene calls are TRBV7-6 and TRBJ2-6; maybe TRBD1 (6 bases). Germline CDR1 and CDR2: SGHVS and FNYEAQ. The CDR3 loop spans 17 amino acids. Between the trimmed V and J ends, which lost 1 base and 0 bases, there was a span of 10 bases. CDR3 region: CASSLVTGHSGANVLTF. CDR3 in DNA: TGTGCCAGCAGCTTAGTGACAGGCCACTCTGGGGCCAACGTCCTGACTTTC.

The chain couples TRBV4-2 to TRBJ2-1; 7 bases agree with TRBD2. The junction had 6 bases not matched to a gene; V was cut back by 2 bases and J by 5 bases. The V gene's germline CDR1 is LGHNA and CDR2 YNFKEQ. The CDR3 length is 15 residues. The CDR3 loop is CASSQNGGGDNEQFF. DNA for the CDR3: TGTGCCAGCAGCCAAAACGGGGGAGGGGACAATGAGCAGTTCTTC.

As regards this clone: This sample also contains other DNA sequences that code for the same CDR3. The chain combines TRBV7-2 with TRBJ2-7, with a possible D match to TRBD1 (6 bases). V was pared by 1 base and J by 0 bases, with 10 bases between. CDR3 size: 15 residues. Germline lookup yields CDR1 SGHTA and CDR2 FQGNSA. The CDR3 loop reads CASSLVGDISYEQYF. Here the CDR3 DNA reads TGTGCCAGCAGCTTAGTTGGGGACATCTCCTACGAGCAGTACTTC.

This clone was seen only a few times. V is TRBV7-9 and J is TRBJ1-4; D is unresolved. Trimming removed 4 bases at V and 6 bases at J, with 6 bases between. The CDR3 has 12 residues. Germline assignment: CDR1 SEHNR and CDR2 FQNEAQ (reference sequence). CDR3 protein: CASSSLYEKLFF. Written as DNA, the CDR3 is TGTGCCAGCAGCTCCCTCTATGAAAAACTGTTTTTT.

This clone occurred a few times. The gene calls are TRBV6-5 and TRBJ2-1; 9 bases fit TRBD1. In germline, CDR1 is MNHEY, CDR2 SVGAGI. V lost 5 bases, J lost 7 bases, and 3 bases stayed unmatched. There are 13 residues in the CDR3. Here the CDR3 DNA reads TGTGCCAGCAGTCCCGGGACAGGGAATGAGCAGTTCTTC. Translated, it gives CASSPGTGNEQFF.